These 3 T cell receptor beta chains were sequenced from one sample in a study of shared clonotypes between healthy human individuals. Sequencing was performed with immunoSEQ multiplex PCR; in TCRdb, only in-frame clones are kept and a portion is missing. This sample has around 2,100,000 clones, with 85% to 95% found just once. Naivety among CD8 cells was defined by CD45RO negativity and positive CCR7 selection, thereby excluding terminally differentiated effector memory CD45RA+ cells. Specimen: naive CD8+ T cells sorted from blood. Receptors were obtained from a man aged 18 to 30 in good health.

The V call is TRBV30, the J call TRBJ2-1, with 10 nucleotides matching TRBD2. With V trimmed by 2 bases and J by 14 bases, 9 bases remained unmatched. This CDR3 contains 13 residues. Germline V gene sequence: CDR1 GTSNPN, CDR2 SVGIG (reference sequence). The CDR3 loop is CAWSPASGRGKFF. The CDR3 DNA reads as TGTGCCTGGAGTCCGGCTAGCGGGAGAGGAAAGTTCTTC. Full variable domain (missing parts from reference TRBV30 and TRBJ2-1): SQTIHQWPATLVQPVGSPLSLECTVEGTSNPNLYWYRQAAGRGLQLLFYSVGIGQISSEVPQNLSASRPQDRQFILSSKKLLLSDSGFYLCAWSPASGRGKFFGPGTRLTVL.

The CDR3 loop is CASRHEGGEIVYGYTF. Written as DNA, the CDR3 is TGCGCCAGCCGCCACGAGGGAGGGGAGATAGTCTATGGCTACACCTTC. The chain has TRBV5-1 and TRBJ1-2; weak D call: TRBD1 (5 bases). The V end was cut by 7 bases, the J end by 4 bases, with 23 bases between. The CDR3 has 16 residues. Germline CDR1 is SGHRS and CDR2 is YFSETQ.

The J gene is TRBJ1-6, the V gene TRBV7-9; tentative D call: TRBD1 (5 bases). V was pared by 1 base and J by 10 bases, with 11 bases between. Per germline, CDR1 SEHNR and CDR2 FQNEAQ (reference sequence). This CDR3 is 14 amino acids long. The CDR3 DNA is TGTGCCAGCAGCTTAGTAGGGGAACGGTCACCCCTCCACTTT. This gives the protein CASSLVGERSPLHF. The entire variable domain, with the rest obtained from reference TRBV7-9 and TRBJ1-6, is as follows: DTGVSQNPRHKITKRGQNVTFRCDPISEHNRLYWYRQTLGQGPEFLTYFQNEAQLEKSRLLSDRFSAERPKGSFSTLEIQRTEQGDSAMYLCASSLVGERSPLHFGNGTRLTVT.